What follows are 27 T cell receptor beta chains derived from one specimen sequenced in a study of T cell responses to AZD1222 COVID-19 vaccine. Sequencing used immunoSEQ multiplex PCR; TCRdb keeps in-frame clones, though not all of them. Among 150,000 or so clones, about nine tenths were seen once, and the ten largest hold around 1.3%. The sample in question was peripheral blood, obtained on day 0 of AZD1222 vaccination. The receptors derive from an adult in good health.

This chain links TRBV5-5 with TRBJ1-1, with D possibly matching TRBD1 (5 bases). V was trimmed by 2 bases and J by 2 bases, leaving 13 bases between them. This CDR3 is built from 15 residues. CDR1 and CDR2 (germline): SGHKS, YYEKEE (reference sequence). The CDR3 bases are TGTGCCAGCAGCTTCGCCGGGGCCACCAACACTGAAGCTTTCTTT. Amino acids: CASSFAGATNTEAFF.

V gene TRBV27 combines with J gene TRBJ2-3, with 7 bases matching TRBD1. The CDR3 length is 17 residues. Germline CDR1 MNHEY, CDR2 SMNVEV (reference sequence). Unmatched junction bases numbered 10, after V lost 0 bases and J lost 4 bases. DNA for the CDR3: TGTGCCAGCAGTTTATCGTACCCACAGGGGTCGTCAGATACGCAGTATTTT. Translated, it gives CASSLSYPQGSSDTQYF.

The chain is built from TRBV6-1 and TRBJ2-7; 9 positions agree with TRBD1. The CDR3 consists of 16 residues. CDR1 is MNHNS and CDR2 is SASEGT in the germline V gene. V shed 0 bases and J 2 bases; nucleotides not matched to a gene: 5. The DNA of the CDR3 is TGTGCCAGCAGTGAAGCGGGACAGGGAGGAACCTACGAGCAGTACTTC. Its translation: CASSEAGQGGTYEQYF.

CDR3 protein: CASSFFPSYPTGTDYGYTF. DNA for the CDR3: TGTGCCAGCAGCTTCTTCCCCTCATATCCCACAGGGACCGACTATGGCTACACCTTC. This chain uses TRBV7-8 with TRBJ1-2, with D perhaps TRBD1 (6 bases). The V end lost 3 bases, the J end lost 3 bases, and 26 bases lay between the germline ends. CDR1 is SGHVS and CDR2 is FQNEAQ in the germline V gene. This CDR3 comprises 19 residues.

V usage is TRBV27 and J usage is TRBJ1-1; D unresolved. The CDR3 length is 15 residues. V lost 2 bases, J lost 4 bases, and 14 bases lay in between. CDR1 is MNHEY, CDR2 SMNVEV, per germline (reference sequence). Written as DNA, the CDR3 is TGTGCCAGCAGTTTAGGTCCAGGCGATGTCACTGAAGCTTTCTTT. Residues: CASSLGPGDVTEAFF.

The rearrangement links TRBV11-2 to TRBJ2-1; no reliable D call. CDR1 is SGHAT and CDR2 is FQNNGV in the germline V gene. The CDR3 has 14 amino acids. Trimming took 1 base from V and 3 from J, leaving 7 bases between them. The CDR3, as DNA: TGTGCCAGCAGCTTAGCCAGTTTCTACAATGAGCAGTTCTTC. It translates to CASSLASFYNEQFF.

The CDR3 is CASGKGPDTQYF. CDR3 nucleotides: TGTGCCAGCGGCAAGGGCCCAGATACGCAGTATTTT. V usage is TRBV27 and J usage is TRBJ2-3, with no clear D. The length of the CDR3 is 12 residues. V lost 8 bases and J 4 bases, leaving 10 bases between the germline ends. Germline lookup yields CDR1 MNHEY and CDR2 SMNVEV (reference sequence).

The table lists this clone with a count of one. J is TRBJ2-1 and V is TRBV7-8; D not certain. Germline V gene lookup returns CDR1 SGHVS and CDR2 FQNEAQ. The CDR3 extends over 12 amino acids. The ends were cut back, 5 bases at V and 7 bases at J, with 9 bases in the middle. The CDR3 nucleotides are TGTGCCAGCAGCCCGATGTTTAATGAGCAGTTCTTC. This sequence encodes CASSPMFNEQFF.

The chain employs TRBV19 and TRBJ1-2, with 8 positions matching TRBD1. J gave up 5 bases and V 6 bases, and 14 bases lay outside the gene matches. The CDR3 is made up of 16 amino acids. Looked up from germline, CDR1 is LNHDA and CDR2 is SQIVND (reference sequence). DNA of the CDR3: TGTGCCAGTAGCTTCCGGGACAGGCAGATGTGGTATGGCTACACCTTC. This encodes CASSFRDRQMWYGYTF.

V and J are TRBV9 and TRBJ1-2; the D is unclear. V gave up 0 bases and J gave up 7 bases, with 13 bases separating them. The CDR3 is 14 amino acids. Germline V CDR1 and CDR2: SGDLS, YYNGEE. CDR3 coding DNA: TGTGCCAGCAGCGTAGATGGCTTTCGGGTTGGCTACACCTTC. This encodes CASSVDGFRVGYTF.

The rearrangement joins TRBV6-5 to TRBJ2-5; perhaps TRBD2 as D (5 bases). CDR1 is MNHEY and CDR2 is SVGAGI in the germline V gene. With 5 bases removed from V and 4 bases from J, the gap between germline ends came to 17 bases. CDR3 length equals 15 residues. CDR3 residues: CASSPNRAAGETQYF. The CDR3 DNA follows: TGTGCCAGCAGTCCCAATCGAGCGGCGGGAGAGACCCAGTACTTC.

V is TRBV24-1 and J is TRBJ2-2, with unresolved D. This CDR3 region has 13 residues. The V gene lost 4 bases and the J gene lost 2 bases, with 4 bases spanning the gap. CDR1 KGHDR and CDR2 SFDVKD come from the germline V gene. In DNA, the CDR3 is TGTGCCACCAGTGAAACAAACACCGGGGAGCTGTTTTTT. It encodes CATSETNTGELFF.

J is TRBJ1-5 and V is TRBV19; tentatively, D is TRBD1 (5 bases). Germline V lookup: CDR1 LNHDA, CDR2 SQIVND (reference sequence). The V gene lost 5 bases and the J gene lost 5 bases, with 10 bases spanning the gap. There are 13 residues in the CDR3. CDR3 amino acids: CASSSSGYQPQHF. In nucleotides, the CDR3 is TGTGCCAGTAGTTCTTCAGGGTATCAGCCCCAGCATTTT. Complete variable domain (other parts from reference TRBV19 and TRBJ1-5): DGGITQSPKYLFRKEGQNVTLSCEQNLNHDAMYWYRQDPGQGLRLIYYSQIVNDFQKGDIAEGYSVSREKKESFPLTVTSAQKNPTAFYLCASSSSGYQPQHFGDGTRLSIL.

CDR3 residues: CASSLALAGNTGELFF. The CDR3 DNA reads as TGTGCCAGCAGCTTAGCGTTAGCGGGGAACACCGGGGAGCTGTTTTTT. V gene TRBV11-2 combines with J gene TRBJ2-2; 7 positions agree with TRBD2. The ends lost 1 base at V and 1 base at J; junction bases unmatched: 3. The CDR3 runs to 16 residues. Per the germline V gene, CDR1 is SGHAT and CDR2 is FQNNGV.

CDR3 sequence reads: CASNRSGIIQYF. The CDR3 DNA is TGTGCCAGCAACCGCAGCGGGATCATTCAGTACTTC. The chain couples TRBV3-1 (or the pseudogene TRBV3-2) to TRBJ2-4, with 7 nucleotides matching TRBD2. Germline V CDR1 and CDR2: LGHDT, YNNKEL (reference sequence). V gave up 7 bases and J gave up 9 bases; unmatched junction bases: 6. The CDR3 covers 12 residues.

The chain uses TRBV5-6 and TRBJ1-1; no firm D call. This CDR3 is built from 13 residues. Trimming shortened V by 1 base and J by 5 bases, and 9 bases separated the two germline ends. The germline CDR1 and CDR2 sequences are SGHDT and YYEEEE. In DNA, the CDR3 is TGTGCCAGCAGCTTGAGCCGGGGAACTGAAGCTTTCTTT. This translates into CASSLSRGTEAFF.

The chain carries TRBV7-9 and TRBJ1-4, with D tentatively TRBD1 (6 bases). V lost 6 bases and J 10 bases, leaving 18 bases between the germline ends. The CDR3 has 14 residues. CDR1 is SEHNR, CDR2 FQNEAQ, per germline (reference sequence). In nucleotides, the CDR3 is TGTGCCAGCAGATTGGGGATACAGGGCGGAAAACTGTTTTTT. The encoded protein is CASRLGIQGGKLFF.

This clone was picked up a small number of times. The chain is built from TRBV29-1 and TRBJ1-3; 11 positions match TRBD1. This CDR3 is built from 15 residues. After removal of 6 bases from V and 2 bases from J, the junction contained 6 bases not matched to a gene. Germline V gene lookup returns CDR1 SQVTM and CDR2 ANQGSEA. The CDR3 DNA follows: TGCAGCGTAAGGACAGGGGGCGCACCTGGAAACACCATATATTTT. Amino acids: CSVRTGGAPGNTIYF.

The chain recombines TRBV11-2 with TRBJ2-7, with D hard to call. The V end was cut by 2 bases, the J end by 4 bases, with 0 bases between. Germline assignment: CDR1 SGHAT and CDR2 FQNNGV. The CDR3 runs 10 residues. This CDR3 reads CASSLYEQYF. DNA for the CDR3: TGTGCCAGCAGCTTATACGAGCAGTACTTC.

The chain couples TRBV15 to TRBJ2-5, with TRBD2 matching 7 bases. Trimming cost V 2 bases and J 5 bases; bases outside gene matches: 5. The V gene's germline CDR1 is LNHNV and CDR2 YYDKDF (reference sequence). This CDR3 is built from 14 residues. The CDR3 spells CATSRPHGGETQYF. The CDR3, as DNA: TGTGCCACCAGCAGACCGCACGGGGGGGAGACCCAGTACTTC.

The V call is TRBV13, the J call TRBJ1-2; TRBD1 agrees at 8 bases. Germline V gives CDR1 PRHDT, CDR2 FYEKMQ (reference sequence). V lost 2 bases, J lost 8 bases, and 4 bases stayed unmatched. The CDR3 totals 13 residues. The CDR3 region has the DNA TGTGCCAGCAGCTTACAGGGGGCATACGGCTACACCTTC. Translating it yields CASSLQGAYGYTF.

The chain uses TRBV6-6 and TRBJ1-3, with TRBD1 matching over 8 bases. The CDR3 spans 14 residues. Germline V lookup: CDR1 MNHNY, CDR2 SVGAGI (reference sequence). The V segment lost 8 bases and the J segment 1 base; nucleotides outside the gene matches: 4. CDR3 nucleotide sequence: TGTGCCAGCTGGGACAGGTTATCTGGAAACACCATATATTTT. It encodes CASWDRLSGNTIYF.

The chain uses TRBV30 and TRBJ2-3, with 7 nucleotides matching TRBD2. Germline lookup yields CDR1 GTSNPN and CDR2 SVGIG (reference sequence). CDR3 size: 14 residues. The V segment lost 2 bases and the J segment 1 base; nucleotides outside the gene matches: 3. CDR3 sequence: CAWSLLAGTDTQYF. The CDR3 DNA follows: TGTGCCTGGAGTCTGCTAGCGGGCACAGATACGCAGTATTTT.

This clone has just one count. The chain links TRBV10-3 to TRBJ2-5; 11 bases agree with TRBD2. CDR1 ENHRY and CDR2 SYGVKD come from the germline V gene. The CDR3 length is 17 residues. The junction had 9 bases not matched to a gene; V was cut back by 6 bases and J by 0 bases. CDR3 in amino acids: CAISPLPGLADQETQYF. CDR3 DNA: TGTGCCATCAGCCCACTACCGGGACTAGCGGACCAAGAGACCCAGTACTTC.

The chain combines TRBV19 with TRBJ2-7; tentatively, D is TRBD1 (5 bases). V lost 6 bases to trimming and J lost 0 bases, with 9 bases between them. This CDR3 has 13 amino acids. The V gene's germline CDR1 is LNHDA and CDR2 SQIVND (reference sequence). For the CDR3, the DNA is TGTGCCAGTAGCTTCGACAGCTCCTACGAGCAGTACTTC. Protein product: CASSFDSSYEQYF.

This chain uses TRBV19 with TRBJ1-1; no definite D call. Trimming took 4 bases from V and 2 from J, leaving 14 bases between them. The CDR3 sequence is 15 residues long. Germline V gene data show CDR1 as LNHDA and CDR2 as SQIVND (reference sequence). The CDR3 bases are TGTGCCAGTAGTACTCACGGGCCAGTCAACACTGAAGCTTTCTTT. Residues: CASSTHGPVNTEAFF. Supplemented by reference TRBV19 and TRBJ1-1, the full variable domain reads DGGITQSPKYLFRKEGQNVTLSCEQNLNHDAMYWYRQDPGQGLRLIYYSQIVNDFQKGDIAEGYSVSREKKESFPLTVTSAQKNPTAFYLCASSTHGPVNTEAFFGQGTRLTVV.

J is TRBJ1-3 and V is TRBV7-6; TRBD1 matches at 9 bases. The CDR3 contains 18 residues. After removal of 4 bases from V and 4 bases from J, the junction contained 14 bases not matched to a gene. Germline V gene lookup returns CDR1 SGHVS and CDR2 FNYEAQ. The CDR3 loop is CASSSGGIRQGDGNTIYF. The DNA of the CDR3 is TGTGCCAGCAGCTCCGGCGGTATACGACAGGGGGACGGAAACACCATATATTTT.